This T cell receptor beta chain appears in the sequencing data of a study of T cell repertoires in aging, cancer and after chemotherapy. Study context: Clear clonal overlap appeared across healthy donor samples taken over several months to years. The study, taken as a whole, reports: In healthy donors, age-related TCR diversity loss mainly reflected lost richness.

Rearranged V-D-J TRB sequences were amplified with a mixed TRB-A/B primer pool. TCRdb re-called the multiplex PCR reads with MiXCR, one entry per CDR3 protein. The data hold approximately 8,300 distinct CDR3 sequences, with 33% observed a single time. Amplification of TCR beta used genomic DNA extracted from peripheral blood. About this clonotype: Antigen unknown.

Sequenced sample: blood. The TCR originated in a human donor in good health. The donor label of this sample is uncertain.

In DNA form, the CDR3 reads TGTGCCAGCAGTCCCCGTGACAGGGAGTGGGAGAACACTGAAGCTTTCTTT. Translation gives CASSPRDREWENTEAFF. The chain is built from TRBV27 and TRBJ1-1; 7 nucleotides align to TRBD1. The CDR3 is 17 residues long. Germline trimming cut 5 bases from V and 1 base from J; bases unmatched to any gene: 13. CDR1 is MNHEY, CDR2 SMNVEV, per germline (reference sequence).